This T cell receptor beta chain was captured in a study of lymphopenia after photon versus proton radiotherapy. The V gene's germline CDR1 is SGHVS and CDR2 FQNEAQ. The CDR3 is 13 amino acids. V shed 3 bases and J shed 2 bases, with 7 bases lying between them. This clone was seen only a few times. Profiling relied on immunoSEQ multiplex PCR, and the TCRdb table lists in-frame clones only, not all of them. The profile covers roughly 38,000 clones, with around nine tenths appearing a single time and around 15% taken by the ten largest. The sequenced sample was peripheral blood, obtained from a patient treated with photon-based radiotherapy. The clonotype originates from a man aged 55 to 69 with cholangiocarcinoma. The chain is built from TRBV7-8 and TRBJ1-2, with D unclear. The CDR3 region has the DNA TGTGCCAGCAGCTTGGCACGGAACTATGGCTACACCTTC. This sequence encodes CASSLARNYGYTF.